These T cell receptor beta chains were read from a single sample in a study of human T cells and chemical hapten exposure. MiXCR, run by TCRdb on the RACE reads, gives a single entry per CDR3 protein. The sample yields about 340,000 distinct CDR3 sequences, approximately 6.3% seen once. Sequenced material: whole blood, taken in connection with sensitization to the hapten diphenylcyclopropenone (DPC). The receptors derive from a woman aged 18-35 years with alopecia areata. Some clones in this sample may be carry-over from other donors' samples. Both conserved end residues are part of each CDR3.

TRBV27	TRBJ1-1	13	CASSFVRNTEAFF
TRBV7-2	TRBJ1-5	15	CASSPVQGENQPQHF
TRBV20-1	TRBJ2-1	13	CSASGGSYNEQFF
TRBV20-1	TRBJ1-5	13	CSALGTSNQPQHF
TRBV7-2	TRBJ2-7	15	CASSLELAGESEQYF
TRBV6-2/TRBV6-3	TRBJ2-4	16	CASRGTANGTKNIQYF
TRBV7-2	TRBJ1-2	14	CASSLGGARDGYTF
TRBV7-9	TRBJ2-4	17	CASSLDRGALSRNIQYF
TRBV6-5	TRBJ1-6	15	CASSWTSGGDSPLHF
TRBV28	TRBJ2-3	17	CASTRTGTSGGPDTQYF
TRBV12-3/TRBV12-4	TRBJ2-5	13	CASSFGRAETQYF
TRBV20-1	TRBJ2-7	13	CSAIPADSYEQYF
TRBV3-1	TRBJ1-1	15	CASSQEGGRVTEAFF
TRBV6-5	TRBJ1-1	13	CASRPLFREEAFF
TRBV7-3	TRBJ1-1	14	CASSSQGEGTEAFF
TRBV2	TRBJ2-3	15	CASTAQGTGGDTQYF
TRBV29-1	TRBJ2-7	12	CSVEAGTYEQYF
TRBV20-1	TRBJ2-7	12	CSATGTEYEQYF
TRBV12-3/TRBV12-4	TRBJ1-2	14	CASSLIGDGVGYTF
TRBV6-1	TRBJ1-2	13	CASPRTGLNGYTF
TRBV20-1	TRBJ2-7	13	CSARASGGHEQYF
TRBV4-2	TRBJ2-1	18	CASSQDSGLAGEYNEQFF
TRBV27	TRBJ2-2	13	CASRASGAGELFF
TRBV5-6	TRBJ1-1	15	CASSLVQGGDTEAFF
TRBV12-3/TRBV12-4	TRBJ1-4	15	CASSFVDRGWEKLFF
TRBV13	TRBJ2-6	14	CASSTRTGVTALTF
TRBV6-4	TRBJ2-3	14	CASSNSTGSDTQYF
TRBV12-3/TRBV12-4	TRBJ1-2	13	CASRATGNYGYTF